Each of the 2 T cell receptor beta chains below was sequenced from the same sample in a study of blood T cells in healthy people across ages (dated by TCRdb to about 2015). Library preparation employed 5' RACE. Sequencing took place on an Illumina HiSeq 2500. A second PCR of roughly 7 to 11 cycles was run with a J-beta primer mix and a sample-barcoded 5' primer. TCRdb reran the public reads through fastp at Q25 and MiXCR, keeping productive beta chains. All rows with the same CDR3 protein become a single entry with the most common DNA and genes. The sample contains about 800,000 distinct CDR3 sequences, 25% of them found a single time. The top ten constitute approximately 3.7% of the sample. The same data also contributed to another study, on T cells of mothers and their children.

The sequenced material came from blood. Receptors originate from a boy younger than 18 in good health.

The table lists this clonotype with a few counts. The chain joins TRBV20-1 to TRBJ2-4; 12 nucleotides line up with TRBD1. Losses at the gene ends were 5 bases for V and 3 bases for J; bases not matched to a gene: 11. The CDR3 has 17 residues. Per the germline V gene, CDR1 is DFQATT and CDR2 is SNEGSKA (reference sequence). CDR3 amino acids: CSAYRGQGAFSKNIQYF. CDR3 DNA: TGCAGTGCTTACCGGGGACAGGGGGCCTTTAGCAAAAACATTCAGTACTTC.

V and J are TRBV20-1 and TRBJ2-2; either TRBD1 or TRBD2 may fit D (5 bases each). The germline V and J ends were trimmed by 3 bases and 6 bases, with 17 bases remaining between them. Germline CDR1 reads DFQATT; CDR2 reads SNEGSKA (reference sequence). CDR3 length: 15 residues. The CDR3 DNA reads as TGCAGTGCTAGTGTCGGGGCGGAGGTGGCCGGGGAGCTGTTTTTT. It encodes CSASVGAEVAGELFF.